Sequencing of this T cell receptor (beta chain) was carried out in a study of blood T cell repertoires in COVID-19. V trimming: 1 base; J trimming: 0 bases; junction bases outside the gene matches: 13. The CDR3 length is 20 residues. Germline CDR1 and CDR2: LNHNV and YYDKDF (reference sequence). Participant-reported clinical history was the basis for cohort assignment. Sequencing was performed with immunoSEQ multiplex PCR; in TCRdb, only in-frame clones are kept and a portion is missing. The sample lists about 280,000 clones; about nine tenths were seen once. The rearrangement joins TRBV15 to TRBJ2-2; TRBD2 matches at 8 bases. Material: PBMCs or T cells enriched from blood (not recorded which). The receptor's source is a woman aged 25 to 39 with acute COVID-19. CDR3 in DNA: TGTGCCACCAGCAGAGTCGGGGGGGAGGCAGGCACCTCGAACACCGGGGAGCTGTTTTTT. This codes for CATSRVGGEAGTSNTGELFF.